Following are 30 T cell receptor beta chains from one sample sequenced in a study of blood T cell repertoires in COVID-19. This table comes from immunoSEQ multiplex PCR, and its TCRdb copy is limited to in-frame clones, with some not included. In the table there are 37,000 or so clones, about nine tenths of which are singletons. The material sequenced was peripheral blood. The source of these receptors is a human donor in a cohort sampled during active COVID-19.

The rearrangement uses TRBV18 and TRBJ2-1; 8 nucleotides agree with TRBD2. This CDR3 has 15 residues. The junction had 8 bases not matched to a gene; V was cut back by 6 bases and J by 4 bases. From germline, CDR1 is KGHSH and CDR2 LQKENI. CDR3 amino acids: CASSSTSDTYNEQFF. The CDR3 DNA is TGTGCCAGCTCGTCGACTAGCGATACTTACAATGAGCAGTTCTTC.

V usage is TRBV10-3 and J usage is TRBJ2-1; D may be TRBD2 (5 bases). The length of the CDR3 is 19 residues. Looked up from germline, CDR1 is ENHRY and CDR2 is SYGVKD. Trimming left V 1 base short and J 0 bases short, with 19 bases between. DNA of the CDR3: TGTGCCATCAGTGAGTACCTTTTAAGCACGGGAAGCTCCTACAATGAGCAGTTCTTC. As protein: CAISEYLLSTGSSYNEQFF.

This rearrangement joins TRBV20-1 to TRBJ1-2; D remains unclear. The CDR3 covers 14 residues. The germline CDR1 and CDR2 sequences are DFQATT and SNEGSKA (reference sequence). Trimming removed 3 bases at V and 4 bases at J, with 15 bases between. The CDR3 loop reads CSASRPAGTYGYTF. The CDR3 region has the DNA TGCAGTGCTAGTAGACCGGCGGGCACCTATGGCTACACCTTC.

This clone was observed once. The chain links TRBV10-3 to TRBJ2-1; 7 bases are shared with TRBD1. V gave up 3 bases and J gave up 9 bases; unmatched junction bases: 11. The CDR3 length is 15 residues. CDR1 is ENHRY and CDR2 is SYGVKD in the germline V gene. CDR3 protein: CAISETDRVLGEQFF. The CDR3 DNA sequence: TGTGCCATCAGTGAAACAGACAGGGTTCTTGGTGAGCAGTTCTTC.

The CDR3 sequence: CASRTAGESYEQYF. For the CDR3, the DNA is TGTGCCAGCAGGACGGCAGGGGAATCCTACGAGCAGTACTTC. The chain recombines TRBV2 with TRBJ2-7; maybe TRBD1 (6 bases). With 6 bases removed from V and 1 base from J, the gap between germline ends came to 13 bases. The length of the CDR3 is 14 residues. The germline V gene has CDR1 SNHLY and CDR2 FYNNEI.

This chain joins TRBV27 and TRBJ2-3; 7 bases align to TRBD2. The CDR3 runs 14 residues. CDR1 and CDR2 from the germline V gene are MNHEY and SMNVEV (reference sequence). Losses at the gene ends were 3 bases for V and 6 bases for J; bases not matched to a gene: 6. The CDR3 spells CASSFQVTSDTQYF. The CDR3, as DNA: TGTGCCAGCAGTTTCCAGGTGACTAGCGATACGCAGTATTTT.

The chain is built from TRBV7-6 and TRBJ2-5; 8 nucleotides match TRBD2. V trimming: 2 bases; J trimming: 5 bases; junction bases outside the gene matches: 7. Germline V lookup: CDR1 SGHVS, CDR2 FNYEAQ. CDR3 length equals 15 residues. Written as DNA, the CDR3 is TGTGCCAGCAGCTTAAACAGCGGGGGTGGGGAGACCCAGTACTTC. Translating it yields CASSLNSGGGETQYF.

For the CDR3, the DNA is TGTGCCAGCAGTCCTAAACCGGACAGAAACTATGGCTACACCTTC. As protein: CASSPKPDRNYGYTF. V gene TRBV6-6 combines with J gene TRBJ1-2; weak D call: TRBD1 (6 bases). Germline V gives CDR1 MNHNY, CDR2 SVGAGI (reference sequence). Trimming left V 5 bases short and J 2 bases short, with 15 bases between. CDR3 length: 15 amino acids.

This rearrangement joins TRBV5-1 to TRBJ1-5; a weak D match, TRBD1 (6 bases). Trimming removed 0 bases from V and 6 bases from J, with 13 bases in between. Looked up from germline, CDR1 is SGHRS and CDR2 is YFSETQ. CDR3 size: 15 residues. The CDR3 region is CASSLDYRVGQPQHF. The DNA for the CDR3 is TGCGCCAGCAGCTTGGACTACAGGGTTGGTCAGCCCCAGCATTTT.

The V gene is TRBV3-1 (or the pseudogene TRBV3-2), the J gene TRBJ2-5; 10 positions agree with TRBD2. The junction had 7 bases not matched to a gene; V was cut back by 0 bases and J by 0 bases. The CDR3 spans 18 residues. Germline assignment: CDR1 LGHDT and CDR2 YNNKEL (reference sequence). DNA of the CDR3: TGTGCCAGCAGCCAAGACGACCCACTAGCGGGGTACCAAGAGACCCAGTACTTC. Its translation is CASSQDDPLAGYQETQYF.

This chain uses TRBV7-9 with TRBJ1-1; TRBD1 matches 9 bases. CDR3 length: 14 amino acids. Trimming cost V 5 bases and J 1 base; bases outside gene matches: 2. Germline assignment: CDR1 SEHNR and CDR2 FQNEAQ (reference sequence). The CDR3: CASSRQGGNTEAFF. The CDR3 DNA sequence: TGTGCCAGCAGCAGACAGGGGGGGAACACTGAAGCTTTCTTT.

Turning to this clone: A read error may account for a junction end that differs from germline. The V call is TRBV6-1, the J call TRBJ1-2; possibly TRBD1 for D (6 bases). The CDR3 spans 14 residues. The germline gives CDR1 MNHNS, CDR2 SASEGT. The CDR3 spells CASSEGGVQKSYTF. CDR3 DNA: TGTGCCAGCAGCGAAGGGGGAGTGCAGAAGAGCTACACCTTC.

The CDR3, as DNA: TGTGCCAGTCGGCCCGGACAGGGGCGTAACGAGCAGTACTTC. It translates to CASRPGQGRNEQYF. The V call is TRBV19, the J call TRBJ2-7, with 9 bases fitting TRBD1. V shed 8 bases and J 5 bases; nucleotides not matched to a gene: 10. The CDR3 consists of 14 residues. CDR1 and CDR2 from the germline V gene are LNHDA and SQIVND (reference sequence).

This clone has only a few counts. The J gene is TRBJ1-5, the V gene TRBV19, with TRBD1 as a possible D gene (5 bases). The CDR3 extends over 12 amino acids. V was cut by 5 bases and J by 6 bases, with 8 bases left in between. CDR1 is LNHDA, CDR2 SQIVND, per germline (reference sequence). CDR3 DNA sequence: TGTGCCAGTAGTCCGACAGTTCAGCCCCAGCATTTT. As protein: CASSPTVQPQHF.

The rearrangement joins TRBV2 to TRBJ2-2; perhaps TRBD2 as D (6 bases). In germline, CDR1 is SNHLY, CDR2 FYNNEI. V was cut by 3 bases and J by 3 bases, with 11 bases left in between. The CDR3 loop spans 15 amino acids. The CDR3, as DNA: TGTGCCAGCAGTGAGAACCGGAGGGACACCGGGGAGCTGTTTTTT. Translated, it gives CASSENRRDTGELFF.

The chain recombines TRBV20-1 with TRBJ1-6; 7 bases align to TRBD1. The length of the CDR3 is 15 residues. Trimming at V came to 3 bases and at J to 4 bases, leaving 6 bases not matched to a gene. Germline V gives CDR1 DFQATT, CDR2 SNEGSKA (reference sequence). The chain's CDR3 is CSASYRGRYNSPLHF. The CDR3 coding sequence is TGCAGTGCTAGTTACAGGGGCAGATATAATTCACCCCTCCACTTT.

This chain's CDR3 is CASSLYTTAGGNGYTF. The CDR3 bases are TGTGCCAGCAGTTTATATACGACGGCAGGGGGCAATGGCTACACCTTC. The V gene is TRBV27, the J gene TRBJ1-2; 8 bases agree with TRBD1. CDR1 and CDR2 (germline): MNHEY, SMNVEV (reference sequence). This CDR3 contains 16 residues. Trimming removed 1 base from V and 6 bases from J; junction bases left unmatched: 10.

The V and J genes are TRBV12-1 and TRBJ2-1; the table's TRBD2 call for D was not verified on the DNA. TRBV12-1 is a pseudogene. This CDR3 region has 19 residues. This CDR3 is CAGSWTSGSQPSSYNEQFF. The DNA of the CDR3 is TGTGCCGGATCGTGGACTAGCGGGAGTCAACCTAGCTCCTACAATGAGCAGTTCTTC.

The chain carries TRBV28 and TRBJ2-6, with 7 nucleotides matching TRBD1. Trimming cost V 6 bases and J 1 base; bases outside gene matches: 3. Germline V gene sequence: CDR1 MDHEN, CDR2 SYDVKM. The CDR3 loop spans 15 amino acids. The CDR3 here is CASRETGSGANVLTF. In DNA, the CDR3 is TGTGCCAGCAGGGAGACAGGGTCTGGGGCCAACGTCCTGACTTTC.

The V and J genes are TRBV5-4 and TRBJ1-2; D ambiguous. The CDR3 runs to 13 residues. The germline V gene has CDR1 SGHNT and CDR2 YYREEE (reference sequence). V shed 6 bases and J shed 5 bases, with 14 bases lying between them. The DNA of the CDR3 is TGTGCCAGCACCACCCGGGGTAGTTATGGCTACACCTTC. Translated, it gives CASTTRGSYGYTF.

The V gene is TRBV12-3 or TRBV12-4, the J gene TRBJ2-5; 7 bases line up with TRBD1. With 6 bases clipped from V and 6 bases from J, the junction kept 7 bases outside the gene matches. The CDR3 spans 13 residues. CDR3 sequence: CASSLGTEQTQYF. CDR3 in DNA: TGTGCCAGCAGCCTCGGGACAGAACAGACCCAGTACTTC.

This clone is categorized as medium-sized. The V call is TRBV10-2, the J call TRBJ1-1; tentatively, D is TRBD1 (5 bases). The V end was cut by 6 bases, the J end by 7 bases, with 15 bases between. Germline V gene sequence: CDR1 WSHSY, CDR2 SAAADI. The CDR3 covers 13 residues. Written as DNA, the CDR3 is TGCGCCAGCAGAACCGTACGGGGGAGTGAAGCTTTCTTT. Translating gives CASRTVRGSEAFF.

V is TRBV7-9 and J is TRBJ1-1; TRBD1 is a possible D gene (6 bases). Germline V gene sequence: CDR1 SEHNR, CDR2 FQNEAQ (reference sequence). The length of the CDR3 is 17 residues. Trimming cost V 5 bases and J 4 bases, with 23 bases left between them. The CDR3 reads CASSPLGGRPIGTEAFF. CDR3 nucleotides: TGTGCCAGCAGCCCCTTGGGGGGGCGTCCAATCGGCACTGAAGCTTTCTTT. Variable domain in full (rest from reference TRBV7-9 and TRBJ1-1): DTGVSQNPRHKITKRGQNVTFRCDPISEHNRLYWYRQTLGQGPEFLTYFQNEAQLEKSRLLSDRFSAERPKGSFSTLEIQRTEQGDSAMYLCASSPLGGRPIGTEAFFGQGTRLTVV.

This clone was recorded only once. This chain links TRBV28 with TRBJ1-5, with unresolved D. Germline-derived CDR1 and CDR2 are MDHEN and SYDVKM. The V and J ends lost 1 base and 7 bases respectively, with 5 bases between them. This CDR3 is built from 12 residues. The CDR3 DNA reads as TGTGCCAGCAGTTTATTGGCCCAGCCCCAGCATTTT. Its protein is CASSLLAQPQHF. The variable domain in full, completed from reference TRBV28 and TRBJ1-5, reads DVKVTQSSRYLVKRTGEKVFLECVQDMDHENMFWYRQDPGLGLRLIYFSYDVKMKEKGDIPEGYSVSREKKERFSLILESASTNQTSMYLCASSLLAQPQHFGDGTRLSIL.

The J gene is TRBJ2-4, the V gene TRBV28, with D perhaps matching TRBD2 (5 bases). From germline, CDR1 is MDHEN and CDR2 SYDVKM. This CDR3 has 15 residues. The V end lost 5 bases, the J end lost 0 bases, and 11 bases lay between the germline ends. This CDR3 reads CASSPSGLAKNIQYF. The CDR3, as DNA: TGTGCCAGCAGTCCCTCTGGACTAGCCAAAAACATTCAGTACTTC.

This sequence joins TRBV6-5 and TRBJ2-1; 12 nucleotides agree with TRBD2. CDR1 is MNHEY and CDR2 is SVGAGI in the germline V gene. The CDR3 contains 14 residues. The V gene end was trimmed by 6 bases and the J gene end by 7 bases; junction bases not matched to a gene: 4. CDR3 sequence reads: CASRASGRGNEQFF. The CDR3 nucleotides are TGTGCCAGCAGAGCTAGCGGGAGGGGGAATGAGCAGTTCTTC.

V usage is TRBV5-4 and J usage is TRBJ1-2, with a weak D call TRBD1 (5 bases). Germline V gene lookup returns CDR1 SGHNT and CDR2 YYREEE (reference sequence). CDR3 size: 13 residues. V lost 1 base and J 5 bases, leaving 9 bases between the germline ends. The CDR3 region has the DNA TGTGCCAGCAGCTTGTCGACAGTTTATGGCTACACCTTC. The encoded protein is CASSLSTVYGYTF.

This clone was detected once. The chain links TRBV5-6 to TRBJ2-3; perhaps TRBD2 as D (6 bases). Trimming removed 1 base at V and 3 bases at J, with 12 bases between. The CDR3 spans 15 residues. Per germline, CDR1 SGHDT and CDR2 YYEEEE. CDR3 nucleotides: TGTGCCAGCAGCTTGCGCAGGACTAAAACAGATACGCAGTATTTT. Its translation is CASSLRRTKTDTQYF.

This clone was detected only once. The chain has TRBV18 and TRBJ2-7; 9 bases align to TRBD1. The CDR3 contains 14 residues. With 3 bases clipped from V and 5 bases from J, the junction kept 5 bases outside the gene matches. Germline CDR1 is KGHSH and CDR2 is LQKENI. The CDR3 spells CASSPGQGRNEQYF. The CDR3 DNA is TGTGCCAGCTCACCCGGACAGGGGAGAAACGAGCAGTACTTC.

CDR3 protein: CASSLVPGLAYEQYF. CDR3 coding DNA: TGTGCCAGCAGCTTAGTCCCGGGACTAGCCTACGAGCAGTACTTC. The chain is built from TRBV7-2 and TRBJ2-7, with 8 bases lining up with TRBD2. The CDR3 is 15 amino acids. Trimming took 1 base from V and 2 from J; bases not matched to a gene: 4. From germline, CDR1 is SGHTA and CDR2 FQGNSA. Full variable domain (remainder filled in from reference TRBV7-2 and TRBJ2-7): GAGVSQSPSNKVTEKGKDVELRCDPISGHTALYWYRQSLGQGLEFLIYFQGNSAPDKSGLPSDRFSAERTGGSVSTLTIQRTQQEDSAVYLCASSLVPGLAYEQYFGPGTRLTVT.